These 21 T cell receptor beta chains originate from one sample sequenced in a study of blood T cell repertoires in COVID-19 (dated by TCRdb to 2020 to 2021). Receptor libraries were prepared by the immunoSEQ multiplex PCR assay. Here the immuneACCESS table is served through TCRdb, limited to in-frame sequences with V and J called. Missing clones are a known gap in these copies; in checked studies unresolved V genes cover under half, and the rest lacks a known reason. This sample gives over 130,000 clones in total; approximately 84% of them show up just once. The ten largest make up 3% to 3.5% of the sample. The sequenced sample consisted of PBMCs or T cells enriched from blood (not recorded which). The receptor set was obtained from a woman in her forties or fifties with acute COVID-19.

The chain couples TRBV3-1 (or the pseudogene TRBV3-2) to TRBJ2-3, with 9 bases that match TRBD2. The CDR3 has 15 amino acids. Trimming at V came to 6 bases and at J to 1 base, leaving 5 bases not matched to a gene. The germline V gene has CDR1 LGHDT and CDR2 YNNKEL (reference sequence). The CDR3 protein is CASRKRTSGTDTQYF. DNA of the CDR3: TGTGCCAGCAGAAAACGGACTAGCGGCACAGATACGCAGTATTTT.

The J gene is TRBJ2-3, the V gene TRBV10-3, with TRBD2 as a possible D gene (6 bases). Trimming removed 10 bases from V and 0 bases from J, with 14 bases in between. The CDR3 consists of 14 residues. Germline CDR1 ENHRY, CDR2 SYGVKD. CDR3 sequence reads: CATRDFLSTDTQYF. The CDR3 DNA reads as TGTGCCACCCGGGACTTCTTAAGCACAGATACGCAGTATTTT.

This clone occurred once. The V call is TRBV25-1, the J call TRBJ2-2, with 7 positions matching TRBD2. Per germline, CDR1 MGHDK and CDR2 SYGVNS. The length of the CDR3 is 16 residues. V shed 5 bases and J 7 bases; nucleotides not matched to a gene: 13. CDR3 amino acids: CASSPPTRELSGELFF. CDR3 coding DNA: TGTGCCAGCAGTCCGCCCACGCGGGAGCTTAGCGGGGAGCTGTTTTTT.

The V and J genes are TRBV5-1 and TRBJ2-2; D might be TRBD2 (7 bases). CDR3 length equals 16 residues. CDR1 SGHRS and CDR2 YFSETQ come from the germline V gene. V lost 4 bases to trimming and J lost 0 bases, with 13 bases between them. DNA of the CDR3: TGCGCCAGCAGCCTAGGAGGGGGGGCGAACACCGGGGAGCTGTTTTTT. It yields the protein CASSLGGGANTGELFF.

This chain joins TRBV4-1 and TRBJ1-1; no reliable D call. The CDR3 sequence is 13 residues long. The V end was cut by 3 bases, the J end by 6 bases, with 11 bases between. Looked up from germline, CDR1 is MGHRA and CDR2 is YSYEKL. The CDR3 loop is CASSQEPGSEAFF. The CDR3 DNA sequence: TGCGCCAGCAGCCAGGAACCGGGGTCTGAAGCTTTCTTT.

The chain is built from TRBV5-1 and TRBJ1-1; TRBD1 matches at 9 bases. Per the germline V gene, CDR1 is SGHRS and CDR2 is YFSETQ. The CDR3 consists of 14 residues. V was pared by 4 bases and J by 11 bases, with 12 bases of the junction left unmatched. In DNA form, the CDR3 reads TGCGCCAGCAGCCCGGCCGACAGGGGGGGTCGGGCTTTCTTT. Translating gives CASSPADRGGRAFF.

The gene calls are TRBV3-1 (or the pseudogene TRBV3-2) and TRBJ1-5; D gene unclear. Trimming removed 4 bases from V and 5 bases from J, with 12 bases in between. The CDR3 loop spans 14 amino acids. Per the germline V gene, CDR1 is LGHDT and CDR2 is YNNKEL (reference sequence). The CDR3 loop reads CASSPGERDQPQHF. The CDR3 DNA reads TGTGCCAGCAGCCCCGGGGAGCGGGATCAGCCCCAGCATTTT.

This clone was detected a few times. This chain links TRBV19 with TRBJ1-5, with D perhaps matching TRBD1 (6 bases). Between the trimmed V and J ends, which lost 7 bases and 0 bases, there was a span of 10 bases. The CDR3 totals 14 residues. Germline CDR1 reads LNHDA; CDR2 reads SQIVND (reference sequence). CDR3 amino acids: CASTGDYSNQPQHF. As DNA, the CDR3 is TGTGCCAGTACAGGGGATTATAGCAATCAGCCCCAGCATTTT.

This sequence joins TRBV24-1 and TRBJ2-2; 8 bases align to TRBD1. CDR1 and CDR2 from the germline V gene are KGHDR and SFDVKD. This CDR3 contains 14 residues. V gave up 9 bases and J gave up 1 base; unmatched junction bases: 3. In DNA, the CDR3 is TGTGCCACCTCCGGGACAGGGAACACCGGGGAGCTGTTTTTT. It specifies CATSGTGNTGELFF.

The chain has TRBV4-3 and TRBJ1-2, with TRBD1 matching 7 bases. The CDR3 consists of 14 residues. Germline V lookup: CDR1 LGHNA, CDR2 YSLEER. The V gene end was trimmed by 3 bases and the J gene end by 3 bases; junction bases not matched to a gene: 4. In DNA form, the CDR3 reads TGCGCCAGCAGCCAGGCGCAGGGGGACTATGGCTACACCTTC. Translation gives CASSQAQGDYGYTF.

This clone has more than one count but fewer than ten. The J gene is TRBJ2-1, the V gene TRBV30; 14 positions match TRBD2. Germline loops: CDR1 GTSNPN, CDR2 SVGIG (reference sequence). The CDR3 runs 15 residues. After removal of 3 bases from V and 8 bases from J, the junction contained 6 bases not matched to a gene. The CDR3 sequence: CAWSPTSGRVDEQFF. The CDR3 nucleotides are TGTGCCTGGAGCCCGACTAGCGGGAGGGTCGATGAGCAGTTCTTC.

The J gene is TRBJ2-1, the V gene TRBV19; D is unclear. CDR3 length: 13 residues. Germline loops: CDR1 LNHDA, CDR2 SQIVND (reference sequence). V was trimmed by 7 bases and J by 2 bases, leaving 9 bases between them. DNA of the CDR3: TGTGCCAGTACTGGAACAGCCTACAATGAGCAGTTCTTC. This sequence encodes CASTGTAYNEQFF.

V is TRBV3-1 (or the pseudogene TRBV3-2) and J is TRBJ2-7; the match to TRBD1 covers 9 bases. The CDR3 extends over 16 amino acids. Germline V gene lookup returns CDR1 LGHDT and CDR2 YNNKEL (reference sequence). Trimming removed 4 bases from V and 3 bases from J; junction bases left unmatched: 10. The CDR3, as DNA: TGTGCCAGCAGCCCGCCTCAGGGACAGGGTCGCTACGAGCAGTACTTC. Translating gives CASSPPQGQGRYEQYF.

This clone was seen a single time. V usage is TRBV5-5 and J usage is TRBJ1-1, with D unclear. The CDR3 is 14 amino acids. Germline V CDR1 and CDR2: SGHKS, YYEKEE (reference sequence). V dropped 4 bases and J dropped 8 bases, with 18 bases sitting between them. This CDR3 reads CASSTQMANSEAFF. The CDR3 coding sequence is TGTGCCAGCAGCACACAGATGGCTAATTCGGAAGCTTTCTTT.

J is TRBJ2-1 and V is TRBV19; TRBD1 is a possible D gene (8 bases). Germline CDR1 LNHDA, CDR2 SQIVND (reference sequence). With 8 bases removed from V and 6 bases from J, the gap between germline ends came to 14 bases. This CDR3 is 13 amino acids long. CDR3 loop: CASAQGGGNEQFF. DNA of the CDR3: TGTGCCAGTGCACAGGGGGGGGGCAATGAGCAGTTCTTC.

For the CDR3, the DNA is TGTGCCAGCAGTACTTCTGCGGGACTAGGGGAGACCCAGTACTTC. Its protein is CASSTSAGLGETQYF. The chain is built from TRBV7-3 and TRBJ2-5; 8 bases line up with TRBD2. Germline values: CDR1 SGHTA, CDR2 FQGTGA. CDR3 length equals 15 residues. V was clipped by 6 bases and J by 5 bases; unmatched bases: 11.

This rearrangement joins TRBV4-1 to TRBJ2-2; TRBD2 might be the D (6 bases). V was trimmed by 1 base and J by 6 bases, leaving 18 bases between them. Germline V CDR1 and CDR2: MGHRA, YSYEKL. The CDR3 contains 17 residues. The CDR3 is CASSQGGLSDRSGELFF. CDR3 nucleotides: TGCGCCAGCAGCCAAGGGGGACTTTCGGACCGTTCCGGGGAGCTGTTTTTT.

The gene calls are TRBV5-1 and TRBJ2-1, with 8 bases aligning to TRBD2. The V gene's germline CDR1 is SGHRS and CDR2 YFSETQ. The CDR3 spans 14 residues. After removal of 7 bases from V and 7 bases from J, the junction contained 10 bases not matched to a gene. CDR3 DNA sequence: TGCGCCAGCGGTAGCGGGACCGATGGGAATGAGCAGTTCTTC. Protein product: CASGSGTDGNEQFF.

V and J are TRBV19 and TRBJ2-2; 10 bases are a match to TRBD1. Germline V gene lookup returns CDR1 LNHDA and CDR2 SQIVND (reference sequence). The CDR3 extends over 15 amino acids. Losses at the gene ends were 5 bases for V and 6 bases for J; bases not matched to a gene: 6. The CDR3 DNA reads as TGTGCCAGTAGTCCGGGACAGGGGCGATCCGGGGAGCTGTTTTTT. The encoded protein is CASSPGQGRSGELFF.

The chain has TRBV5-6 and TRBJ1-4; D may be TRBD1 (5 bases). CDR3 length equals 16 residues. Germline CDR1 reads SGHDT; CDR2 reads YYEEEE. The germline V and J ends were trimmed by 4 bases and 0 bases, with 13 bases remaining between them. As DNA, the CDR3 is TGTGCCAGCAGCGACAGACACAGTGCAACTAATGAAAAACTGTTTTTT. As protein: CASSDRHSATNEKLFF.

The gene calls are TRBV29-1 and TRBJ2-3; 7 nucleotides align to TRBD2. V lost 8 bases to trimming and J lost 2 bases; unmatched junction nucleotides: 10. The CDR3 runs to 14 residues. The germline gives CDR1 SQVTM, CDR2 ANQGSEA. The CDR3 DNA reads TGCAGCAGCTCGGCGGGAGCCGTCACAGATACGCAGTATTTT. This sequence encodes CSSSAGAVTDTQYF.